Presented here are 17 T cell receptor beta chains from one specimen sequenced in a study of blood T cell repertoires in COVID-19. Libraries were prepared by immunoSEQ multiplex PCR; TCRdb keeps only in-frame clonotypes and omits some of them. The sample carries hundreds of thousands of clones, approximately 83% recorded once. The sequenced sample was peripheral blood. The receptors were gathered from a woman in her 50s who had recovered from COVID-19.

The chain combines TRBV6-1 with TRBJ1-3; D remains unclear. V dropped 6 bases and J dropped 4 bases, with 7 bases sitting between them. CDR1 is MNHNS and CDR2 is SASEGT in the germline V gene. The CDR3 has 12 residues. The CDR3 loop is CASRAAGNTIYF. The CDR3 coding sequence is TGTGCCAGCAGGGCTGCCGGAAACACCATATATTTT.

The V gene is TRBV24-1, the J gene TRBJ1-2; TRBD1 is a possible D gene (5 bases). The CDR3 contains 12 residues. The germline V gene encodes CDR1 KGHDR and CDR2 SFDVKD. The CDR3 region is CAVRPGDGGYTF. CDR3 nucleotide sequence: TGTGCGGTCCGGCCGGGGGACGGTGGCTACACCTTC.

This sequence joins TRBV18 and TRBJ2-1; 7 nucleotides align to TRBD2. Germline V gene sequence: CDR1 KGHSH, CDR2 LQKENI. The CDR3 has 14 amino acids. J gave up 4 bases and V 6 bases, and 6 bases lay outside the gene matches. CDR3 sequence (DNA): TGTGCCAGCTCTTCGGGACTACCATACAATGAGCAGTTCTTC. Translation: CASSSGLPYNEQFF.

The chain employs TRBV29-1 and TRBJ1-1; D perhaps matches TRBD1 (5 bases). In germline, CDR1 is SQVTM, CDR2 ANQGSEA. The CDR3 is 14 amino acids. The V end was cut by 2 bases, the J end by 11 bases, with 21 bases between. CDR3 sequence (DNA): TGCAGCGTTGAATCCGGCCAGGGTGGCCTGAGGGCTTTCTTT. This translates into CSVESGQGGLRAFF. The variable domain in full, completed from reference TRBV29-1 and TRBJ1-1, reads SAVISQKPSRDICQRGTSLTIQCQVDSQVTMMFWYRQQPGQSLTLIATANQGSEATYESGFVIDKFPISRPNLTFSTLTVSNMSPEDSSIYLCSVESGQGGLRAFFGQGTRLTVV.

This chain links TRBV7-6 with TRBJ2-1, with D unresolved. The CDR3 length is 12 residues. Trimming took off 3 bases at V and 10 bases at J, with 10 bases between the two ends. Germline V CDR1 and CDR2: SGHVS, FNYEAQ. DNA for the CDR3: TGTGCCAGCAGCTTGTTTAGAGGCGAGCAGTTCTTC. Translated: CASSLFRGEQFF.

The chain joins TRBV6-2 or TRBV6-3 to TRBJ2-1, with D perhaps TRBD2 (5 bases). Per the germline V gene, CDR1 is MNHEY and CDR2 is SVGEGT. The CDR3 length is 15 residues. The germline V and J ends were trimmed by 3 bases and 1 base, with 10 bases remaining between them. CDR3 region: CASSYAGRSYNEQFF. CDR3 coding DNA: TGTGCCAGCAGTTATGCGGGCCGGTCCTACAATGAGCAGTTCTTC.

The gene calls are TRBV19 and TRBJ2-2; TRBD1 agrees at 8 bases. This CDR3 region has 14 residues. CDR1 LNHDA and CDR2 SQIVND come from the germline V gene (reference sequence). With V trimmed by 7 bases and J by 5 bases, 6 bases remained unmatched. The CDR3, as DNA: TGTGCCAGTAATCAGGGGGCAGGGACCGGGGAGCTGTTTTTT. Amino acids: CASNQGAGTGELFF.

The chain employs TRBV19 and TRBJ2-7, with D perhaps matching TRBD2 (6 bases). The CDR3 length is 13 residues. Trimming pared 1 base from V and 7 bases from J, leaving 11 bases between. Per the germline V gene, CDR1 is LNHDA and CDR2 is SQIVND (reference sequence). CDR3 DNA: TGTGCCAGTAGTATAGGATCGGGGGTGGAGCAGTACTTC. Its protein is CASSIGSGVEQYF.

This chain joins TRBV6-2 or TRBV6-3 and TRBJ2-2, with TRBD2 matching over 7 bases. The CDR3 spans 16 residues. V lost 3 bases and J lost 1; bases outside the gene matches: 5. Germline CDR1 MNHEY, CDR2 SVGEGT. The CDR3 loop reads CASSYPSGQNTGELFF. The CDR3 region has the DNA TGTGCCAGCAGTTATCCTAGCGGCCAGAACACCGGGGAGCTGTTTTTT.

The CDR3 DNA sequence: TGTGCCAGTAGTCCTTGGCGGGGTCGTGAAGAGACCCAGTACTTC. Translated, it gives CASSPWRGREETQYF. This chain connects TRBV19 to TRBJ2-5; the D gene is possibly TRBD2 (6 bases). Germline CDR1 LNHDA, CDR2 SQIVND (reference sequence). Trimming took off 5 bases at V and 3 bases at J, with 16 bases between the two ends. This CDR3 comprises 15 residues.

The CDR3 region is CASSLVSGEAFF. In DNA, the CDR3 is TGTGCCAGCAGTTTAGTGTCAGGGGAAGCTTTCTTT. This chain joins TRBV28 and TRBJ1-1; D possibly corresponds to TRBD1 (5 bases). The V end lost 2 bases, the J end lost 8 bases, and 9 bases lay between the germline ends. CDR1 MDHEN and CDR2 SYDVKM come from the germline V gene. The CDR3 runs to 12 residues.

This clone was detected only a few times. This chain links TRBV18 with TRBJ1-5; D perhaps matches TRBD1 (6 bases). This CDR3 has 15 amino acids. In germline, CDR1 is KGHSH, CDR2 LQKENI. The V gene lost 6 bases and the J gene lost 5 bases, with 17 bases spanning the gap. CDR3 sequence (DNA): TGTGCCAGCTCCCAAAACCAAGGGGGGGATCAGCCCCAGCATTTT. Residues: CASSQNQGGDQPQHF. The full variable domain, with the rest looked up from reference TRBV18 and TRBJ1-5, is NAGVMQNPRHLVRRRGQEARLRCSPMKGHSHVYWYRQLPEEGLKFMVYLQKENIIDESGMPKERFSAEFPKEGPSILRIQQVVRGDSAAYFCASSQNQGGDQPQHFGDGTRLSIL.

In its sample, this clone was seen once. V gene TRBV7-2 combines with J gene TRBJ2-3, with D possibly being TRBD2 (5 bases). Germline lookup yields CDR1 SGHTA and CDR2 FQGNSA. This CDR3 spans 13 amino acids. V lost 8 bases to trimming and J lost 4 bases, with 13 bases between them. The CDR3 is CASAAGEADTQYF. The CDR3 bases are TGTGCCAGCGCTGCGGGTGAGGCAGATACGCAGTATTTT.

V gene TRBV28 combines with J gene TRBJ1-2, with 8 bases that match TRBD1. The CDR3 runs 12 residues. Germline V CDR1 and CDR2: MDHEN, SYDVKM. The ends lost 3 bases at V and 8 bases at J; junction bases unmatched: 2. The CDR3 DNA is TGTGCCAGCAGTTTTGGACAGGGAGGCTACACCTTC. It yields the protein CASSFGQGGYTF.

The chain combines TRBV19 with TRBJ2-7, with D perhaps TRBD2 (5 bases). CDR1 is LNHDA and CDR2 is SQIVND in the germline V gene (reference sequence). The V end lost 4 bases, the J end lost 4 bases, and 17 bases lay between the germline ends. This CDR3 comprises 15 residues. This CDR3 is CASSKVRGGGYEQYF. CDR3 in DNA: TGTGCCAGTAGTAAGGTACGCGGAGGCGGTTACGAGCAGTACTTC.

V gene TRBV5-1 combines with J gene TRBJ2-5; TRBD2 matches at 13 bases. Germline V gene data show CDR1 as SGHRS and CDR2 as YFSETQ. This CDR3 contains 14 residues. The V and J ends lost 4 bases and 4 bases, in that order; junction bases with no gene match: 1. CDR3 sequence: CASSRLAGGETQYF. CDR3 coding DNA: TGCGCCAGCAGCCGACTAGCGGGGGGAGAGACCCAGTACTTC.

This clone occurred once. The chain joins TRBV18 to TRBJ1-5; TRBD1 is a possible D gene (5 bases). This CDR3 spans 15 amino acids. Trimming pared 2 bases from V and 4 bases from J, leaving 12 bases between. Germline lookup yields CDR1 KGHSH and CDR2 LQKENI. The CDR3 region has the DNA TGTGCCAGCTCACCAAGCGGGGGTCGAAATCAGCCCCAGCATTTT. This translates into CASSPSGGRNQPQHF.